This TCR beta chain was captured in a study of blood T cell repertoires in COVID-19. In the study overall: T cells, B-cell-depleted T cells, or PBMCs provided the cDNA or gDNA that served as material.

Germline lookup yields CDR1 SQVTM and CDR2 ANQGSEA. CDR3 length: 10 amino acids. V lost 2 bases and J 8 bases, leaving 4 bases between the germline ends. The participants were between about 18 and 89 years old and came from under 25 US areas. Participant-given clinical history determined each cohort assignment. Original processing notes: Amplification with reference gene primers provided the estimates of nucleated cell counts. The method was immunoSEQ multiplex PCR; TCRdb's version includes in-frame clones alone and lacks a portion of them. For V, J and clone size, that table is used; D and trimming come from the DNA. This table holds 300,000 to 450,000 clones, 88% found once.

The V call is TRBV29-1, the J call TRBJ2-1; the D is unclear. Sequences were obtained from PBMCs or T cells enriched from blood (not recorded which). The sequence was collected from a woman in her thirties who had been exposed to COVID-19. In DNA, the CDR3 is TGCAGCGTTGAACTGTATGAGCAGTTCTTC. Its translation: CSVELYEQFF.